Below, 8 T cell receptor beta chains from the same sample are listed, as sequenced in a study of shared clonotypes between healthy human individuals. The assay was immunoSEQ multiplex PCR, and TCRdb's table has in-frame clones only and misses some. The table records about 680,000 clones, 90% to 95% of them present only once. CD8 cells regarded as naive lacked CD45RO, were positively chosen for CCR7, and omitted terminally differentiated effector memory CD45RA+ cells. The sample comprised naive CD8+ T cells sorted from blood. Receptor source: a man between 25 and 39 years old in good health.

The chain couples TRBV4-3 to TRBJ2-3; no clear D. The germline V gene has CDR1 LGHNA and CDR2 YSLEER. V was pared by 4 bases and J by 6 bases, with 8 bases between. The CDR3 has 12 amino acids. The CDR3 reads CASSRARDTQYF. Written as DNA, the CDR3 is TGCGCCAGCAGCCGAGCAAGGGATACGCAGTATTTT.

The V gene is TRBV7-2, the J gene TRBJ1-4; 7 bases align to TRBD1. V gave up 4 bases and J gave up 7 bases; unmatched junction bases: 12. CDR1 SGHTA and CDR2 FQGNSA come from the germline V gene. There are 16 residues in the CDR3. The DNA for the CDR3 is TGTGCCAGCAGCTCGGGACAGCTAAGTCTTTTTGAAAAACTGTTTTTT. It specifies CASSSGQLSLFEKLFF.

The chain carries TRBV4-1 and TRBJ1-2; no firm D call. CDR3 length: 16 residues. V lost 4 bases and J lost 5, with 20 bases in between. The germline CDR1 and CDR2 sequences are MGHRA and YSYEKL. This chain's CDR3 is CASSPGSAHRDYGYTF. CDR3 DNA sequence: TGCGCCAGCAGCCCCGGTTCGGCCCATCGGGATTATGGCTACACCTTC.

The J gene is TRBJ2-6, the V gene TRBV19; D might be TRBD1 or TRBD2, each matching 6 bases. Trimming removed 1 base from V and 4 bases from J, with 11 bases in between. Germline V gives CDR1 LNHDA, CDR2 SQIVND (reference sequence). CDR3 length equals 16 residues. The CDR3 region has the DNA TGTGCCAGTAGTATAGCTGGGGGGCCCGGGGCCAACGTCCTGACTTTC. Translation: CASSIAGGPGANVLTF.

On this clone itself: This CDR3 is also generated by other DNA sequences in the sample. CDR3 sequence reads: CASSRLQGRGGGWYEQYF. The CDR3 DNA reads TGTGCCAGCAGTCGTCTTCAGGGGCGGGGGGGAGGTTGGTACGAGCAGTACTTC. The V call is TRBV27, the J call TRBJ2-7; 9 nucleotides align to TRBD2. After removal of 5 bases from V and 4 bases from J, the junction contained 18 bases not matched to a gene. In germline, CDR1 is MNHEY, CDR2 SMNVEV (reference sequence). CDR3 size: 18 residues.

Remarks on this clone: Other DNA sequences in this sample translate to the same CDR3. This chain links TRBV30 with TRBJ2-2; D call uncertain. V lost 5 bases, J lost 1 base, and 8 bases lay in between. The CDR3 has 13 amino acids. The germline V gene encodes CDR1 GTSNPN and CDR2 SVGIG (reference sequence). The CDR3 DNA follows: TGTGCCTGGGGGTCCGGGAACACCGGGGAGCTGTTTTTT. Translation gives CAWGSGNTGELFF.

The CDR3 region is CASGRGEYEQYF. In DNA, the CDR3 is TGCGCCAGCGGAAGAGGGGAGTACGAGCAGTACTTC. The J gene is TRBJ2-7, the V gene TRBV4-1; TRBD1 or TRBD2 may be the D gene (5 bases each). There are 12 residues in the CDR3. The germline gives CDR1 MGHRA, CDR2 YSYEKL. Trimming removed 8 bases from V and 4 bases from J, with 12 bases in between.

CDR3 DNA: TGTGCCACCAGTATAGGCGGGAGCTCCTACAATGAGCAGTTCTTC. Its translation: CATSIGGSSYNEQFF. The chain uses TRBV19 and TRBJ2-1, with 7 bases matching TRBD2. The CDR3 contains 15 residues. With V trimmed by 10 bases and J by 0 bases, 9 bases remained unmatched. From germline, CDR1 is LNHDA and CDR2 SQIVND (reference sequence).